The present TCR beta chain was sequenced within a study of shared clonotypes between healthy human individuals. Study background: The study drew on a couple of women and a few men aged 18 to 49 as donors.

With regard to this clone: The antigen remains undetermined.

Whole-study findings and limits: Among a handful of donors, around 5% of naive CD4 clonotypes were found in common. Memory subsets generally showed lower estimated richness than naive subsets.

Clones were read by immunoSEQ multiplex PCR, and TCRdb kept only the in-frame ones, dropping some. The sample has a few million clones, 85% to 95% seen once; the top ten hold more than 0.35%. The CDR3 length is 15 residues. The germline V gene has CDR1 MNHNY and CDR2 SVGAGI (reference sequence). With V trimmed by 2 bases and J by 5 bases, 6 bases remained unmatched. Donors were Caucasian adults residing in Nashville, Tennessee, USA. The receptor comes from a man between 18 and 35 years old in good health. Some clones in this sample may be carry-over from other donors' samples. This chain connects TRBV6-6 to TRBJ2-3, with TRBD2 matching 8 bases. Sequencing input: naive CD4+ T cells from PBMCs. Subset: CD45RA+ positively selected. This CDR3 reads CASSYPGLAVDTQYF. The CDR3, as DNA: TGTGCCAGCAGTTACCCAGGACTAGCTGTAGATACGCAGTATTTT.